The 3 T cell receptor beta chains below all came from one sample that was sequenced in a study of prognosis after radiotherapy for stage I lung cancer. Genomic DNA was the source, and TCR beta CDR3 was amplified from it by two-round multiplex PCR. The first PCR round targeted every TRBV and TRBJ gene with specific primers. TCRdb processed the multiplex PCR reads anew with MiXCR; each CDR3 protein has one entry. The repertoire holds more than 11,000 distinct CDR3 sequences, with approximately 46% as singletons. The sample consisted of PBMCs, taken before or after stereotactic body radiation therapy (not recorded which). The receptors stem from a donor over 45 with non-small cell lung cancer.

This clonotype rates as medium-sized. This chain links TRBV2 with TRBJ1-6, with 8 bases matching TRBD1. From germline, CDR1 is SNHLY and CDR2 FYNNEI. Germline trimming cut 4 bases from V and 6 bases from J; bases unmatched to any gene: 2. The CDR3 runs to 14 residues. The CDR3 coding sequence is TGTGCCAGCAGTGGGACAGGGATTAATTCACCCCTCCACTTT. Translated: CASSGTGINSPLHF. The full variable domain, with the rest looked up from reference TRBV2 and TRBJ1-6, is EPEVTQTPSHQVTQMGQEVILRCVPISNHLYFYWYRQILGQKVEFLVSFYNNEISEKSEIFDDQFSVERPDGSNFTLKIRSTKLEDSAMYFCASSGTGINSPLHFGNGTRLTVT.

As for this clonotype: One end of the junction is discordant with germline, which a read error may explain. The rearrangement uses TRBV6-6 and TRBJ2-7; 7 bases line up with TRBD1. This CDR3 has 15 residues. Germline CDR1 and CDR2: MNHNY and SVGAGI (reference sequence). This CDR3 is CDSSYSTGSSYEQYF. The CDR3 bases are TGTGACAGCAGTTACTCGACAGGGAGCTCCTACGAGCAGTACTTC.

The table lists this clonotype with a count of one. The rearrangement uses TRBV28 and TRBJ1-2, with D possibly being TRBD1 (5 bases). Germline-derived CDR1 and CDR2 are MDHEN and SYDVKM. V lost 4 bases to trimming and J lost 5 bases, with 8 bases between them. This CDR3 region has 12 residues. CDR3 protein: CASSWQGYGYTF. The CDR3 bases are TGTGCCAGCAGTTGGCAGGGTTATGGCTACACCTTC.